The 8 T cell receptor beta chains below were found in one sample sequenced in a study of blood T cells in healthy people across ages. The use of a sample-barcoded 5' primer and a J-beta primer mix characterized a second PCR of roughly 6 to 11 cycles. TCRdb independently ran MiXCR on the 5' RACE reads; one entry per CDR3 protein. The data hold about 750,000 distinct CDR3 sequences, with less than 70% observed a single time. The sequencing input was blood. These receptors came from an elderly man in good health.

CDR3 sequence (DNA): TGTGCCAGCAGTTACGACGCCTCCGGGGCTCTTGACGAGCAGTACTTC. It encodes CASSYDASGALDEQYF. The J gene is TRBJ2-7, the V gene TRBV6-5, with D possibly being TRBD1 or TRBD2 (5 bases each). CDR1 is MNHEY, CDR2 SVGAGI, per germline. The germline V and J ends were trimmed by 2 bases and 5 bases, with 19 bases remaining between them. This CDR3 comprises 16 residues.

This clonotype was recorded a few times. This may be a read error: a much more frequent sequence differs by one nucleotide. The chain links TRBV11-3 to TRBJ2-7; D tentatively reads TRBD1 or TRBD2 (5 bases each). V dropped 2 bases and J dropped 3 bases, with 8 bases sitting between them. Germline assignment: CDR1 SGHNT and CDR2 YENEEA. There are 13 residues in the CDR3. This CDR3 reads CASSLWDGYEQYF. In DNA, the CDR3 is TGTGCCAGCAGCTTATGGGACGGCTACGAGCAGTACTTC.

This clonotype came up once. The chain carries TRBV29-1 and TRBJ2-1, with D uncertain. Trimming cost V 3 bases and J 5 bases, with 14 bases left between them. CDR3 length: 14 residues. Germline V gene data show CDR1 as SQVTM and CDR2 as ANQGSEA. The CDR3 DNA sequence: TGCAGCGTTGATTTCCGAGCGCCCAACAATGAGCAGTTCTTC. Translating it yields CSVDFRAPNNEQFF.

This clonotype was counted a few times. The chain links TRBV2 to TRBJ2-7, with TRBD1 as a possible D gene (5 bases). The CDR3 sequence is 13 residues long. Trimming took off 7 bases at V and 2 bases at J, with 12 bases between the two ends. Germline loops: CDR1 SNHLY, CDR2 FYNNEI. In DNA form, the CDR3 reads TGTGCCAGCACCGCAGGGTTCGCCTACGAGCAGTACTTC. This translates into CASTAGFAYEQYF.

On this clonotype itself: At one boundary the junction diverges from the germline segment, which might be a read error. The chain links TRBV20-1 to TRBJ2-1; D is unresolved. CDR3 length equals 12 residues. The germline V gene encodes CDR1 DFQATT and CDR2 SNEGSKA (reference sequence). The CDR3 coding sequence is TGCAGTGCTAGACCACCTTCGGGTGAGCGGTTCTTC. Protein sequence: CSARPPSGERFF.

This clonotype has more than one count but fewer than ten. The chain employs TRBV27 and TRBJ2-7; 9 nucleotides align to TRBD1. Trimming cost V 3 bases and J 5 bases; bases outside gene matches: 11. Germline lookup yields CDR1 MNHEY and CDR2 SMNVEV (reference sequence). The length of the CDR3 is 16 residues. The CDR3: CASSLANRGRPHEQYF. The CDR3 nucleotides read TGTGCCAGCAGTTTGGCCAACAGGGGGCGGCCTCACGAGCAGTACTTC.

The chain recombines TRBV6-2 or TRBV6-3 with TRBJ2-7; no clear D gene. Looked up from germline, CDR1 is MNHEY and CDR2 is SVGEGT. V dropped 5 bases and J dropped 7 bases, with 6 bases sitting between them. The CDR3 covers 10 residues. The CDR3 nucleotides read TGTGCCAGCAGTGACCAAGAGCAGTACTTC. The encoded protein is CASSDQEQYF.

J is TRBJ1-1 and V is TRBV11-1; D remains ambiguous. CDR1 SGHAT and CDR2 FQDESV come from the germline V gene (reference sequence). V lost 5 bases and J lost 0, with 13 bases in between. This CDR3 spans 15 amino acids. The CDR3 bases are TGTGCCAGCAGCACAGCTCGGGGATTGAACACTGAAGCTTTCTTT. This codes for CASSTARGLNTEAFF.